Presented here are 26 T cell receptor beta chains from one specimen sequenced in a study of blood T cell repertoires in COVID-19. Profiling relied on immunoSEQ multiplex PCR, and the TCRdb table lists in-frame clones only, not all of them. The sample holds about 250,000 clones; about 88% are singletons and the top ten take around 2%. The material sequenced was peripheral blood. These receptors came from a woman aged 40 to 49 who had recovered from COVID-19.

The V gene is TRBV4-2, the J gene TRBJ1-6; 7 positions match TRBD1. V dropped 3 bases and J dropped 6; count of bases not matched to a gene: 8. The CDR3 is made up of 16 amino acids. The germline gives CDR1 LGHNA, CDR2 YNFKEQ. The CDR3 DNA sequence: TGTGCCAGCAGCCATCCCCCGGGACAGCCTAATTCACCCCTCCACTTT. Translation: CASSHPPGQPNSPLHF.

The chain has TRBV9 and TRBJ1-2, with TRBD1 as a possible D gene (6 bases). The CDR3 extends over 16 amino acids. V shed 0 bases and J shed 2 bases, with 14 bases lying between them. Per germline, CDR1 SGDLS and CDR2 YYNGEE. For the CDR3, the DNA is TGTGCCAGCAGCGTAGATTGGAAACAGGGAAACTATGGCTACACCTTC. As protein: CASSVDWKQGNYGYTF.

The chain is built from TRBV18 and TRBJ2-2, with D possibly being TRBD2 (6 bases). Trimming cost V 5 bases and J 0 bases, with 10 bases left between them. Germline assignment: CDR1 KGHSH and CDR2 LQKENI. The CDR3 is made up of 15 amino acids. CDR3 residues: CASSTGVTNTGELFF. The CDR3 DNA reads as TGTGCCAGCTCAACGGGGGTTACGAACACCGGGGAGCTGTTTTTT.

The DNA of the CDR3 is TGTGCCAGCAGCGTAGCGGGAAACACCATATATTTT. Amino acids: CASSVAGNTIYF. The chain couples TRBV9 to TRBJ1-3, with D unclear. From germline, CDR1 is SGDLS and CDR2 YYNGEE. CDR3 size: 12 residues. V dropped 0 bases and J dropped 4 bases, with 2 bases sitting between them.

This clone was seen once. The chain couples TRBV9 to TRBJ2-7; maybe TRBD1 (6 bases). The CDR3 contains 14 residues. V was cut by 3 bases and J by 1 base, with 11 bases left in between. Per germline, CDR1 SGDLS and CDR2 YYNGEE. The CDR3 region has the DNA TGTGCCAGCAGCGCCCTTGACAGGTCCTACGAGCAGTACTTC. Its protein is CASSALDRSYEQYF.

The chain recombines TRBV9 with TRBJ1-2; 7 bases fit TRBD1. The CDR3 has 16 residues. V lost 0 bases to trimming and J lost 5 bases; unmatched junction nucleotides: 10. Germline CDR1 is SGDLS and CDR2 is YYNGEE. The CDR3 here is CASSVDTGAPGYGYTF. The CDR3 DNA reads TGTGCCAGCAGCGTAGATACAGGGGCGCCGGGGTATGGCTACACCTTC. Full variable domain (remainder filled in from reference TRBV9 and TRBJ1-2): DSGVTQTPKHLITATGQRVTLRCSPRSGDLSVYWYQQSLDQGLQFLIQYYNGEERAKGNILERFSAQQFPDLHSELNLSSLELGDSALYFCASSVDTGAPGYGYTFGSGTRLTVV.

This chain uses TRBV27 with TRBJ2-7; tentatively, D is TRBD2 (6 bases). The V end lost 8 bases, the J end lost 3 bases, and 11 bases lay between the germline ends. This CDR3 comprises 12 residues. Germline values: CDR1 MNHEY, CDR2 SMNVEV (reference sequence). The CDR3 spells CASGRGDYEQYF. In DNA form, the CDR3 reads TGTGCCAGCGGTCGCGGGGACTACGAGCAGTACTTC.

In DNA form, the CDR3 reads TGTGCCAGCAGTATTAAAAGACAGGACGCGAAGCCTAATTCACCCCTCCACTTT. This translates into CASSIKRQDAKPNSPLHF. The chain uses TRBV2 and TRBJ1-6, with D possibly TRBD1 on 6 matching bases. The ends were cut back, 5 bases at V and 6 bases at J, with 23 bases in the middle. Germline V lookup: CDR1 SNHLY, CDR2 FYNNEI. The CDR3 extends over 18 amino acids. Looking up the rest from reference TRBV2 and TRBJ1-6 gives the full variable domain: EPEVTQTPSHQVTQMGQEVILRCVPISNHLYFYWYRQILGQKVEFLVSFYNNEISEKSEIFDDQFSVERPDGSNFTLKIRSTKLEDSAMYFCASSIKRQDAKPNSPLHFGNGTRLTVT.

The CDR3 DNA sequence: TGTGCCAGCAGTGGCGGGAGGGCCTCTTCGTACAATGAGCAGTTCTTC. Protein product: CASSGGRASSYNEQFF. The gene calls are TRBV6-6 and TRBJ2-1, with 9 bases that match TRBD2. In germline, CDR1 is MNHNY, CDR2 SVGAGI (reference sequence). This CDR3 region has 16 residues. Unmatched junction bases numbered 9, after V lost 5 bases and J lost 4 bases.

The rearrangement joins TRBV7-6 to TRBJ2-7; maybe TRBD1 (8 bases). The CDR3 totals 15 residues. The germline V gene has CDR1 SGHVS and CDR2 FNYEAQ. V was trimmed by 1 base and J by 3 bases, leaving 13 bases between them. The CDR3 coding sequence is TGTGCCAGCAGCTTAGGCACAGGGGGGGGCTACGAGCAGTACTTC. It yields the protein CASSLGTGGGYEQYF.

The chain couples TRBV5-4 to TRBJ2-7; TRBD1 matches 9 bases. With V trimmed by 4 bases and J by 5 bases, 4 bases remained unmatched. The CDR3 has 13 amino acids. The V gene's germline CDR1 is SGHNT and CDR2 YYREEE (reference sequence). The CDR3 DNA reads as TGTGCCAGCAGCCGGGACAGGGCCCACGAGCAGTACTTC. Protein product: CASSRDRAHEQYF.

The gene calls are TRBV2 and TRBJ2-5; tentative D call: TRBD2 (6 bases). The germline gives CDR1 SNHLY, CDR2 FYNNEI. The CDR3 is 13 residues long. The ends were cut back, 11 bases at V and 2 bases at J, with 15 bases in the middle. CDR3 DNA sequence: TGTGCCTCCCAAGGCCGGGAGCAAGAGACCCAGTACTTC. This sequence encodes CASQGREQETQYF.

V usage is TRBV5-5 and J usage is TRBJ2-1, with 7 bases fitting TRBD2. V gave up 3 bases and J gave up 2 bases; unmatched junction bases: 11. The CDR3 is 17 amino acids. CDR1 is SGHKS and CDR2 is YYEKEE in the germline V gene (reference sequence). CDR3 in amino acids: CASSSTTWEGPYNEQFF. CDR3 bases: TGTGCCAGCAGCTCCACGACGTGGGAGGGGCCCTACAATGAGCAGTTCTTC.

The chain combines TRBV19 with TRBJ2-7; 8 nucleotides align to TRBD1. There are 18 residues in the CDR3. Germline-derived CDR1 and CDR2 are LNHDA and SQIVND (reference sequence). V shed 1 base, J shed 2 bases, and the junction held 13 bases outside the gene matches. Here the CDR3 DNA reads TGTGCCAGTAGTATAGTAGTAGTCAGGGGGCGTATCGCCTACGAGCAGTACTTC. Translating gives CASSIVVVRGRIAYEQYF.

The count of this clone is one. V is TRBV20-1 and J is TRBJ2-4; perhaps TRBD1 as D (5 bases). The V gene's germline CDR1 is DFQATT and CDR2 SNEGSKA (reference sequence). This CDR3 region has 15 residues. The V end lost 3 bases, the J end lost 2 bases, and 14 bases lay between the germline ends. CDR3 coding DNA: TGCAGTGCTAGTTCGGGCAGGGCCCCCAAAAACATTCAGTACTTC. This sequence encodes CSASSGRAPKNIQYF.

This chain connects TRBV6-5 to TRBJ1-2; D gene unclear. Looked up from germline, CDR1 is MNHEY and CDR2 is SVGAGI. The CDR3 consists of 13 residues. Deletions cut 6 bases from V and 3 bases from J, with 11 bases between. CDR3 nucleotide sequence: TGTGCCAGCAGCCGGGGAGTTCACTATGGCTACACCTTC. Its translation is CASSRGVHYGYTF.

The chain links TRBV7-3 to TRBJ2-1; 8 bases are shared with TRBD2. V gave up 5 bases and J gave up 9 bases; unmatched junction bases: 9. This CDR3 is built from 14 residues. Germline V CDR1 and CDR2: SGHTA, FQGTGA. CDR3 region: CASSPSAGVSEQFF. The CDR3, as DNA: TGTGCCAGCAGCCCCTCAGCGGGAGTATCTGAGCAGTTCTTC.

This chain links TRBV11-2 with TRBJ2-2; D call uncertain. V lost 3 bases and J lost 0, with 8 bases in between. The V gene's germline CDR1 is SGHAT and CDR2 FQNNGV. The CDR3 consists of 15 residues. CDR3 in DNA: TGTGCCAGCAGCTTTGGCGGTACGAACACCGGGGAGCTGTTTTTT. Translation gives CASSFGGTNTGELFF.

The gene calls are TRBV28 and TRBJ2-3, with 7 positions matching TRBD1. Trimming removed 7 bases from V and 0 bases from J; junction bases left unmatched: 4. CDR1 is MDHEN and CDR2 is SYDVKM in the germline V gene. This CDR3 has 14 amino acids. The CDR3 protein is CASTDRASTDTQYF. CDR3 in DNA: TGTGCCAGCACCGACAGGGCTAGCACAGATACGCAGTATTTT.

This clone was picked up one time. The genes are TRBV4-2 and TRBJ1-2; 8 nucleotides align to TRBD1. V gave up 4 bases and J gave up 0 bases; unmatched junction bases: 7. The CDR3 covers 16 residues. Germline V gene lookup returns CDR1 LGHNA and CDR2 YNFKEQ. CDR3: CASSRPLQGANYGYTF. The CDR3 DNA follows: TGTGCCAGCAGCCGGCCATTACAGGGGGCTAACTATGGCTACACCTTC.

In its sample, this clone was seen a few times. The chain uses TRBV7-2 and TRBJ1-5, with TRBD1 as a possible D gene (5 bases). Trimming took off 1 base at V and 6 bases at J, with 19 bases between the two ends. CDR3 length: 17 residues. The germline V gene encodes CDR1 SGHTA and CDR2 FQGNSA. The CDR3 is CASSLEGARSPFQPQHF. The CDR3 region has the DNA TGTGCCAGCAGCTTAGAAGGGGCCAGGAGCCCTTTTCAGCCCCAGCATTTT. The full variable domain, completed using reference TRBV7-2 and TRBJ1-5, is GAGVSQSPSNKVTEKGKDVELRCDPISGHTALYWYRQSLGQGLEFLIYFQGNSAPDKSGLPSDRFSAERTGGSVSTLTIQRTQQEDSAVYLCASSLEGARSPFQPQHFGDGTRLSIL.

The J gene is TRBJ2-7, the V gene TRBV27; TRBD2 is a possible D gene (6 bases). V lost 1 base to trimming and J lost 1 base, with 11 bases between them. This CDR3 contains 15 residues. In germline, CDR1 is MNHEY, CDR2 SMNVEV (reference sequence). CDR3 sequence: CASSLLGGTSYEQYF. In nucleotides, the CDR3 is TGTGCCAGCAGTTTATTGGGCGGGACGTCCTACGAGCAGTACTTC.

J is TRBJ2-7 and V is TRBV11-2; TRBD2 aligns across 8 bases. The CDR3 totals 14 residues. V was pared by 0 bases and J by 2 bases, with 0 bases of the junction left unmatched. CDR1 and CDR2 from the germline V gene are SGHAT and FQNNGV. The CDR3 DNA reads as TGTGCCAGCAGCTTAGAGGGACTAGCCTACGAGCAGTACTTC. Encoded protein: CASSLEGLAYEQYF. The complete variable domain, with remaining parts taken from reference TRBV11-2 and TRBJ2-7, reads EAGVAQSPRYKIIEKRQSVAFWCNPISGHATLYWYQQILGQGPKLLIQFQNNGVVDDSQLPKDRFSAERLKGVDSTLKIQPAKLEDSAVYLCASSLEGLAYEQYFGPGTRLTVT.

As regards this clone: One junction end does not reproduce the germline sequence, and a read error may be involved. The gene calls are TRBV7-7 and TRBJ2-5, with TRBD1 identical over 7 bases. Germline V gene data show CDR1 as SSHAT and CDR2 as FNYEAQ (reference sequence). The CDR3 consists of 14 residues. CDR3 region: CASSETGLGETQYF. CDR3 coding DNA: TGTGCTAGCAGTGAGACAGGGCTTGGGGAGACCCAGTACTTC.

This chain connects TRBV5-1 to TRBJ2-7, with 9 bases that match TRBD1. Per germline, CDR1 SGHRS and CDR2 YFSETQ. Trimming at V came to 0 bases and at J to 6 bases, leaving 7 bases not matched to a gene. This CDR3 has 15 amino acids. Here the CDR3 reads CASSLGGTGSGEQYF. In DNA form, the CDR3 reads TGCGCCAGCAGCTTGGGAGGGACAGGGTCAGGCGAGCAGTACTTC.

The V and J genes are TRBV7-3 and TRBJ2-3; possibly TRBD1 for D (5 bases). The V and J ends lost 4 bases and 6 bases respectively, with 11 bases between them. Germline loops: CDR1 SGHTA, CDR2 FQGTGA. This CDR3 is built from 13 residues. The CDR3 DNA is TGTGCCAGCAGCTCACAGGCCCCCGATACGCAGTATTTT. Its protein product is CASSSQAPDTQYF. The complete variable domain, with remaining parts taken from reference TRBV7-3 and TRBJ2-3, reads GAGVSQTPSNKVTEKGKYVELRCDPISGHTALYWYRQSLGQGPEFLIYFQGTGAADDSGLPNDRFFAVRPEGSVSTLKIQRTERGDSAVYLCASSSQAPDTQYFGPGTRLTVL.